The 17 T cell receptor beta chains below come from one sample, sequenced in a study of Ad26.COV2.S vaccination and SARS-CoV-2 variants. Clones were sequenced by immunoSEQ multiplex PCR, and TCRdb holds only the in-frame ones, with some missing. The repertoire holds around 45,000 clones, with roughly four fifths as singletons. The material sequenced was peripheral blood, taken after recovery from COVID-19. The receptors stem from a human donor who had recovered from COVID-19.

This chain uses TRBV5-1 with TRBJ1-2; D not certain. The V end was cut by 2 bases, the J end by 4 bases, with 9 bases between. CDR3 length equals 13 residues. The germline V gene encodes CDR1 SGHRS and CDR2 YFSETQ. CDR3 DNA sequence: TGCGCCAGCAGCTTAGATCATGGCTATGGCTACACCTTC. It translates to CASSLDHGYGYTF.

This clone was counted a single time. The genes are TRBV12-3 or TRBV12-4 and TRBJ2-2; no clear D. CDR3 size: 13 residues. With 7 bases removed from V and 5 bases from J, the gap between germline ends came to 11 bases. CDR3 bases: TGTGCCAGCACTACGTCTTTAACCGGGGAGCTGTTTTTT. This encodes CASTTSLTGELFF.

The chain recombines TRBV11-3 with TRBJ1-1, with 11 bases aligning to TRBD1. Germline CDR1 is SGHNT and CDR2 is YENEEA. V was pared by 4 bases and J by 5 bases, with 3 bases of the junction left unmatched. The CDR3 totals 14 residues. CDR3 in amino acids: CASSSGQGGTEAFF. CDR3 nucleotides: TGTGCCAGCAGCTCGGGACAGGGGGGGACTGAAGCTTTCTTT.

The CDR3 nucleotides are TGTGCCATCAGTGAGTCGAGTGGGGATGAGCAGTTCTTC. This codes for CAISESSGDEQFF. V usage is TRBV10-3 and J usage is TRBJ2-1; D is undetermined. Looked up from germline, CDR1 is ENHRY and CDR2 is SYGVKD. V was cut by 0 bases and J by 8 bases, with 8 bases left in between. The CDR3 consists of 13 residues.

The rearrangement joins TRBV9 to TRBJ2-2; D ambiguous. Trimming cost V 3 bases and J 4 bases, with 13 bases left between them. Germline V gene data show CDR1 as SGDLS and CDR2 as YYNGEE. The CDR3 has 15 residues. For the CDR3, the DNA is TGTGCCAGCAGCGCCGCCTTAAGGAGCACCGGGGAGCTGTTTTTT. This encodes CASSAALRSTGELFF. The whole variable domain, remainder taken from reference TRBV9 and TRBJ2-2, is DSGVTQTPKHLITATGQRVTLRCSPRSGDLSVYWYQQSLDQGLQFLIQYYNGEERAKGNILERFSAQQFPDLHSELNLSSLELGDSALYFCASSAALRSTGELFFGEGSRLTVL.

This chain connects TRBV5-1 to TRBJ1-1; the D is unclear. The CDR3 loop spans 15 amino acids. Germline CDR1 and CDR2: SGHRS and YFSETQ. V dropped 1 base and J dropped 5 bases, with 15 bases sitting between them. The CDR3 here is CASSLTTGPDTEAFF. CDR3 nucleotide sequence: TGCGCCAGCAGCTTGACGACTGGTCCCGATACTGAAGCTTTCTTT. Based on the CDR3 plus reference TRBV5-1 and TRBJ1-1, the full variable domain is KAGVTQTPRYLIKTRGQQVTLSCSPISGHRSVSWYQQTPGQGLQFLFEYFSETQRNKGNFPGRFSGRQFSNSRSEMNVSTLELGDSALYLCASSLTTGPDTEAFFGQGTRLTVV.

V usage is TRBV5-1 and J usage is TRBJ1-1; 9 bases fit TRBD1. CDR3 size: 14 residues. The germline V gene encodes CDR1 SGHRS and CDR2 YFSETQ. V shed 4 bases and J 4 bases; nucleotides not matched to a gene: 5. This chain's CDR3 is CASSRDRVITEAFF. In DNA, the CDR3 is TGCGCCAGCAGCCGGGACAGGGTTATCACTGAAGCTTTCTTT. The variable domain in full, with the rest retrieved from reference TRBV5-1 and TRBJ1-1, is KAGVTQTPRYLIKTRGQQVTLSCSPISGHRSVSWYQQTPGQGLQFLFEYFSETQRNKGNFPGRFSGRQFSNSRSEMNVSTLELGDSALYLCASSRDRVITEAFFGQGTRLTVV.

This clone was picked up a small number of times. CDR3 in DNA: TGCGCCAGCAGCGGGGGGCTCAGTGGTGATCAGCCCCAGCATTTT. It specifies CASSGGLSGDQPQHF. The chain employs TRBV5-1 and TRBJ1-5; D perhaps matches TRBD1 (6 bases). Germline lookup yields CDR1 SGHRS and CDR2 YFSETQ. The CDR3 runs to 15 residues. Trimming shortened V by 4 bases and J by 5 bases, and 16 bases separated the two germline ends.

The sample holds one count of this clone. The V call is TRBV5-1, the J call TRBJ2-5; D gene ambiguous. This CDR3 is built from 12 residues. Trimming removed 2 bases from V and 2 bases from J, with 4 bases in between. The germline V gene encodes CDR1 SGHRS and CDR2 YFSETQ. CDR3 DNA: TGCGCCAGCAGCTTTGAACAAGAGACCCAGTACTTC. Its protein product is CASSFEQETQYF.

The chain joins TRBV10-1 to TRBJ2-7; TRBD2 might be the D (6 bases). With 3 bases removed from V and 2 bases from J, the gap between germline ends came to 8 bases. The CDR3 has 13 amino acids. The germline V gene has CDR1 WNHNN and CDR2 SYGVQD (reference sequence). The CDR3 protein is CASSDGGTYEQYF. In DNA, the CDR3 is TGCGCCAGCAGTGATGGCGGGACCTACGAGCAGTACTTC.

This clone was seen just once. The CDR3 DNA is TGTGCCAGCAGCCCCCCGCCACGTGAAGCTTTCTTT. Translating gives CASSPPPREAFF. This chain joins TRBV5-8 and TRBJ1-1; D gene unclear. The germline gives CDR1 SGHTS, CDR2 YDEGEE. Trimming removed 4 bases from V and 7 bases from J, with 11 bases in between. The CDR3 sequence is 12 residues long.

The V call is TRBV5-8, the J call TRBJ2-7, with 9 bases identical to TRBD1. The V gene end was trimmed by 4 bases and the J gene end by 3 bases; junction bases not matched to a gene: 14. This CDR3 contains 17 residues. Germline assignment: CDR1 SGHTS and CDR2 YDEGEE. This CDR3 is CASSLAGGRDRDYEQYF. Written as DNA, the CDR3 is TGTGCCAGCAGCCTTGCTGGGGGGAGGGACAGGGACTACGAGCAGTACTTC.

This sequence joins TRBV5-4 and TRBJ2-3; D gene unclear. This CDR3 has 14 amino acids. From germline, CDR1 is SGHNT and CDR2 YYREEE (reference sequence). The V end lost 5 bases, the J end lost 0 bases, and 10 bases lay between the germline ends. CDR3 nucleotides: TGTGCCAGCAGAGAGCGCCCGAGCACAGATACGCAGTATTTT. Translated, it gives CASRERPSTDTQYF. Using reference TRBV5-4 and TRBJ2-3 for the parts outside the CDR3, the full variable domain is ETGVTQSPTHLIKTRGQQVTLRCSSQSGHNTVSWYQQALGQGPQFIFQYYREEENGRGNFPPRFSGLQFPNYSSELNVNALELDDSALYLCASRERPSTDTQYFGPGTRLTVL.

V gene TRBV10-3 combines with J gene TRBJ1-1; possible D gene TRBD1, 5 bases. The CDR3 totals 13 residues. Germline CDR1 reads ENHRY; CDR2 reads SYGVKD. Trimming took 11 bases from V and 0 from J, leaving 13 bases between them. The CDR3 bases are TGTGCCCTACGAGGGGATTTGAACACTGAAGCTTTCTTT. Encoded protein: CALRGDLNTEAFF.

V and J are TRBV6-6 and TRBJ1-4; D is unresolved. The CDR3 consists of 11 residues. V lost 6 bases, J lost 8 bases, and 7 bases lay in between. Germline V CDR1 and CDR2: MNHNY, SVGAGI (reference sequence). In nucleotides, the CDR3 is TGTGCCAGCAGGATACAAGAAAAACTGTTTTTT. It yields the protein CASRIQEKLFF.

The genes are TRBV5-4 and TRBJ1-1; D is undetermined. V was shortened by 6 bases and J by 2 bases, with 14 bases between the two germline ends. CDR1 SGHNT and CDR2 YYREEE come from the germline V gene (reference sequence). The CDR3 spans 14 residues. CDR3 sequence (DNA): TGTGCCAGCACCGCCCAACAAGCAAACACTGAAGCTTTCTTT. Residues: CASTAQQANTEAFF.

The rearrangement joins TRBV18 to TRBJ2-7; 9 bases are shared with TRBD1. The J segment lost 3 bases and the V segment lost 3 bases, leaving 6 bases of the junction unmatched. The CDR3 totals 15 residues. Germline CDR1 is KGHSH and CDR2 is LQKENI. CDR3 in DNA: TGTGCCAGCTCACCCGCCGCGACAGGGGGCTACGAGCAGTACTTC. Translated, it gives CASSPAATGGYEQYF.